This record concerns one T cell receptor (beta chain) sequence. Antigen: not known. Trimming cost V 6 bases and J 1 base, with 24 bases left between them. The length of the CDR3 is 18 residues. Germline-derived CDR1 and CDR2 are WSHSY and SAAADI. Naive and memory CD4+ T cell DNA was deep-sequenced without culture. Here immunoSEQ multiplex PCR was the method, and the copy in TCRdb shows in-frame clones only, minus some. There are 50,000 to 65,000 clones in the sample; around 90% occur only once, and around 0.43% lies in the top ten. The sample belongs to a study of CD4 T cells in relation to SARS-CoV-2 and coronaviruses. Study in general: A couple of subjects were Hispanic; patients were roughly 8 males and a handful of females.

Study-wide results and limits: Memory recall responses, not primary responses primed in culture, are what the assay detects.

The sequenced sample consisted of naive CD4+ T cells from PBMCs. The subset denotes: naive CD4+ T cells isolated by negative enrichment. The receptor was derived from an adult with COVID-19. The rearrangement joins TRBV10-2 to TRBJ2-5, with D perhaps TRBD1 (5 bases). CDR3 residues: CASRDGQGSFTLQETQYF. CDR3 nucleotide sequence: TGCGCCAGCAGAGATGGGCAGGGATCTTTTACGCTCCAAGAGACCCAGTACTTC.